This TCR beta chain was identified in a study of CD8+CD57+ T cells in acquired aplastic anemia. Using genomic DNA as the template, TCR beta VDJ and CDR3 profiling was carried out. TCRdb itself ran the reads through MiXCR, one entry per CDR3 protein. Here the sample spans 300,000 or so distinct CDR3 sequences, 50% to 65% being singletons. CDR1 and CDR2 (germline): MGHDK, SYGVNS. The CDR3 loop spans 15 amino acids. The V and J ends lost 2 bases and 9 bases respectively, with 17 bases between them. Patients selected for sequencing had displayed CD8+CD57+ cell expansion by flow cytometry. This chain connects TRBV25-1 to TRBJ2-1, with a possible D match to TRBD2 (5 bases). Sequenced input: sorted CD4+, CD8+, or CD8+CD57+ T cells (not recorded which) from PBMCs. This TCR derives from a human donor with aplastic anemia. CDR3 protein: CASSEIGLPSLEQFF. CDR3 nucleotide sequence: TGTGCCAGCAGTGAAATTGGACTGCCGAGTCTTGAGCAGTTCTTC.